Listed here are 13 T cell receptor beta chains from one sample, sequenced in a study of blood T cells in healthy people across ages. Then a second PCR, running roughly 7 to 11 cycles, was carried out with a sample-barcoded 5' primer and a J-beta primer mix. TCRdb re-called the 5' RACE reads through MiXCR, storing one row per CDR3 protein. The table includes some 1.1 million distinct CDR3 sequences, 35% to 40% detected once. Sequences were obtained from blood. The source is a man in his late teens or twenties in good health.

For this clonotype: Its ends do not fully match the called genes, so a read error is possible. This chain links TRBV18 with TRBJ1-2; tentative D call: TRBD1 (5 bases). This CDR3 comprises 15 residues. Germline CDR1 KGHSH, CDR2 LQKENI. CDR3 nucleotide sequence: TGTGCCAGCTCACCCGGATCTGGGGCTATCGATGGCCACACCTTC. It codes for CASSPGSGAIDGHTF. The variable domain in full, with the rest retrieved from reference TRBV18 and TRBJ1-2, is NAGVMQNPRHLVRRRGQEARLRCSPMKGHSHVYWYRQLPEEGLKFMVYLQKENIIDESGMPKERFSAEFPKEGPSILRIQQVVRGDSAAYFCASSPGSGAIDGHTFGSGTRLTVV.

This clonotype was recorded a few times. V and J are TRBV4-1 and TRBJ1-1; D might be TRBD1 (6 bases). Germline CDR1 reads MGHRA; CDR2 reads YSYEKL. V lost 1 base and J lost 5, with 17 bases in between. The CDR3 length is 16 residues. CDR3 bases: TGCGCCAGCAGCCAAGTTACAAACAGGGAGGGAACTGAAGCTTTCTTT. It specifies CASSQVTNREGTEAFF.

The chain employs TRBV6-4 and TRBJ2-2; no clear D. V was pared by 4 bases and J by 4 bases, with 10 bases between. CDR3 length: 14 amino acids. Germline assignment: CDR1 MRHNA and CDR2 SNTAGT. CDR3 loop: CASSASPGTGELFF. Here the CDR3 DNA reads TGTGCCAGCAGTGCCTCCCCGGGCACCGGGGAGCTGTTTTTT.

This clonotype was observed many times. CDR3 bases: TGTGCCAGCAGTTTAGGGCAATATGGCTACACCTTC. Encoded protein: CASSLGQYGYTF. The V and J genes are TRBV12-3 or TRBV12-4 and TRBJ1-2; no clear D. V lost 1 base to trimming and J lost 5 bases, with 5 bases between them. The CDR3 has 12 amino acids.

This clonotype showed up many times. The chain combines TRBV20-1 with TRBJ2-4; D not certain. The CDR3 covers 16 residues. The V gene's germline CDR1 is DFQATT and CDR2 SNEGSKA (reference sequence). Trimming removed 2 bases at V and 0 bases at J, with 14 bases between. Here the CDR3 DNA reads TGCAGTGCTAGAAAATGGGCCAGTGGAGCCAAAAACATTCAGTACTTC. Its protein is CSARKWASGAKNIQYF.

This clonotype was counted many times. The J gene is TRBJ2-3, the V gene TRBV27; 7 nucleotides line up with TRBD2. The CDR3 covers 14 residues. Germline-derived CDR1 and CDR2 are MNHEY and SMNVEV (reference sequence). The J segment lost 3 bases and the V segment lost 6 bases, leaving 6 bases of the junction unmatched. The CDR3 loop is CASRRGGVTDTQYF. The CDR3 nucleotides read TGTGCCAGCAGGCGGGGAGGGGTAACAGATACGCAGTATTTT.

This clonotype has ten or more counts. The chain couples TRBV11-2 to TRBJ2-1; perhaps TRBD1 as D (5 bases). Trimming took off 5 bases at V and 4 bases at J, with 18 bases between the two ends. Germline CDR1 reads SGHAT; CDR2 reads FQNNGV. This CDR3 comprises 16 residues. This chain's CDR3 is CASSPLVTDIYNEQFF. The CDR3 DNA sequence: TGTGCCAGCAGCCCGTTGGTGACAGACATATACAATGAGCAGTTCTTC.

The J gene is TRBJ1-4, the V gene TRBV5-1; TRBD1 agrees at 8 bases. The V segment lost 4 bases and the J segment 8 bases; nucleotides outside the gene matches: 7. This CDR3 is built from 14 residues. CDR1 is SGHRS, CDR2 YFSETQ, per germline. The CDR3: CASSRQGITEKLFF. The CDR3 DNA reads TGCGCCAGCAGCCGACAGGGGATCACGGAAAAACTGTTTTTT.

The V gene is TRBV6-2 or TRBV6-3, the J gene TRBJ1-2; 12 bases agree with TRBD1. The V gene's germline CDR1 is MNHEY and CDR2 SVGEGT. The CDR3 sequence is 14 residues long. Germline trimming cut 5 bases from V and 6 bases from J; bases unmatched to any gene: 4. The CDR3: CASSTWDRGHGYTF. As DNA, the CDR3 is TGTGCCAGCAGTACCTGGGACAGGGGGCATGGCTACACCTTC.

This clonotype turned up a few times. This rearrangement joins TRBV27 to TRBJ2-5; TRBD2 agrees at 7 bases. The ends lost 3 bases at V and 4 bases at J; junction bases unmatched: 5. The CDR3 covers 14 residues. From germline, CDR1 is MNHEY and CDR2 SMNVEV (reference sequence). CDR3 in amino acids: CASSFGREGETQYF. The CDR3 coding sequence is TGTGCCAGCAGTTTCGGCAGGGAGGGAGAGACCCAGTACTTC.

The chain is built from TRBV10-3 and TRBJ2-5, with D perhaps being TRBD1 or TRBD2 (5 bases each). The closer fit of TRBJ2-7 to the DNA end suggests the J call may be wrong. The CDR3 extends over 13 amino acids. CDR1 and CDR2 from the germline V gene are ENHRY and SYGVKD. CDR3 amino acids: CAISRGETYEQYF. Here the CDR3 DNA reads TGTGCCATCAGTCGGGGCGAGACCTACGAGCAGTACTTC.

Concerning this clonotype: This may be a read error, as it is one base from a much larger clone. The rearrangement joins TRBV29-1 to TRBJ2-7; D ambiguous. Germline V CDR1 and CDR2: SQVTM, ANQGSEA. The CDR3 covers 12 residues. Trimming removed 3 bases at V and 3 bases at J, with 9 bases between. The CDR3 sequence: CSVDDRVYEQYF. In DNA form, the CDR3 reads TGCAGCGTTGATGATCGAGTCTACGAGCAGTACTTC.

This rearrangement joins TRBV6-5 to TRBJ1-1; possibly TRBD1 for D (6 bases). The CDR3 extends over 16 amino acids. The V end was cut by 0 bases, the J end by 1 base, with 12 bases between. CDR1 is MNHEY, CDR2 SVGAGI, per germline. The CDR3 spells CASSYSTGRGNTEAFF. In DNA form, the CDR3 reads TGTGCCAGCAGTTACTCGACGGGCAGGGGGAACACTGAAGCTTTCTTT.